These 22 T cell receptor beta chains share one sample of origin, sequenced in a study of T cells in Graves' hyperthyroidism and ophthalmopathy. It was RNA transcripts that yielded the amplified TCR beta CDR3 regions. HTBI primers were used for first-round RT-PCR of the TCR CDR3. Each CDR3 protein gets one entry after TCRdb re-called the multiplex PCR reads with MiXCR. Seen here are around 200,000 distinct CDR3 sequences, approximately 20% observed once, and the top ten hold about 45%. Sequencing input: blood. The receptors here all came from a man aged 35 to 55 with Graves' hyperthyroidism.

The rearrangement joins TRBV19 to TRBJ1-4, with D possibly matching TRBD1 (6 bases). Trimming stripped 4 bases from V and 0 bases from J, with 15 bases between. The CDR3 totals 17 residues. In germline, CDR1 is LNHDA, CDR2 SQIVND (reference sequence). The chain's CDR3 is CASSRDGGPATNEKLFF. The CDR3 nucleotides read TGTGCCAGTAGTAGAGATGGGGGGCCCGCAACTAATGAAAAACTGTTTTTT. Full variable domain (missing parts from reference TRBV19 and TRBJ1-4): DGGITQSPKYLFRKEGQNVTLSCEQNLNHDAMYWYRQDPGQGLRLIYYSQIVNDFQKGDIAEGYSVSREKKESFPLTVTSAQKNPTAFYLCASSRDGGPATNEKLFFGSGTQLSVL.

There are many counts of this clonotype. The rearrangement links TRBV7-2 to TRBJ1-1; D gene unclear. V shed 2 bases and J shed 10 bases, with 14 bases lying between them. The CDR3 sequence is 13 residues long. Germline CDR1 reads SGHTA; CDR2 reads FQGNSA. CDR3 in amino acids: CASSLTSGLGAFF. CDR3 nucleotide sequence: TGTGCCAGCAGCTTAACGTCTGGCCTGGGAGCTTTCTTT.

The chain is built from TRBV9 and TRBJ1-5; D not certain. Trimming shortened V by 0 bases and J by 0 bases, and 7 bases separated the two germline ends. CDR1 is SGDLS and CDR2 is YYNGEE in the germline V gene. The CDR3 is made up of 15 amino acids. CDR3 DNA sequence: TGTGCCAGCAGCGTAGGCGGGAATAGCAATCAGCCCCAGCATTTT. Its translation is CASSVGGNSNQPQHF.

This clonotype was counted between two and nine times. The genes are TRBV6-2 or TRBV6-3 and TRBJ1-1; 9 bases fit TRBD1. Germline CDR1 MNHEY, CDR2 SVGEGT. Germline trimming cut 7 bases from V and 5 bases from J; bases unmatched to any gene: 8. The length of the CDR3 is 14 residues. The CDR3 sequence: CASTLQGARTEAFF. The CDR3 region has the DNA TGTGCCAGCACTCTACAGGGGGCGAGGACTGAAGCTTTCTTT.

On this clonotype itself: Given a much more abundant clone one base away, this may be a read error. V is TRBV2 and J is TRBJ2-1, with a weak D call TRBD2 (6 bases). The CDR3 runs to 15 residues. Germline lookup yields CDR1 SNHLY and CDR2 FYNNEI. Between the trimmed V and J ends, which lost 7 bases and 12 bases, there was a span of 25 bases. The CDR3 loop reads CASKDSGDSLGGQFF. DNA of the CDR3: TGTGCCAGCAAGGATAGCGGTGACTCCTTGGGTGGGCAGTTCTTC.

This rearrangement joins TRBV15 to TRBJ2-5; TRBD2 agrees at 14 bases. The germline V gene encodes CDR1 LNHNV and CDR2 YYDKDF (reference sequence). This CDR3 is built from 21 residues. J gave up 0 bases and V 2 bases, and 14 bases lay outside the gene matches. The CDR3 nucleotides are TGTGCCACCAGCAGAAACTACCGCCGGACTAGCGGGGGGCGCTACCAAGAGACCCAGTACTTC. Translated: CATSRNYRRTSGGRYQETQYF.

This clonotype was picked up a small number of times. The rearrangement links TRBV6-1 to TRBJ2-7, with 7 bases lining up with TRBD1. In germline, CDR1 is MNHNS, CDR2 SASEGT. The CDR3 has 12 amino acids. With 5 bases clipped from V and 6 bases from J, the junction kept 4 bases outside the gene matches. CDR3 bases: TGTGCCAGCAGTCAGACAGGGTCCGAGCAGTACTTC. Protein sequence: CASSQTGSEQYF.

This clonotype was recorded many times. V is TRBV20-1 and J is TRBJ1-4; TRBD1 matches 7 bases. Germline CDR1 and CDR2: DFQATT and SNEGSKA (reference sequence). The ends lost 4 bases at V and 5 bases at J; junction bases unmatched: 7. This CDR3 comprises 14 residues. CDR3 in amino acids: CSATPGQLNEKLFF. DNA for the CDR3: TGCAGTGCTACTCCGGGACAGTTAAATGAAAAACTGTTTTTT.

In its sample, this clonotype was seen many times. The rearrangement links TRBV3-1 to TRBJ1-1; D is uncertain. V was trimmed by 2 bases and J by 2 bases, leaving 3 bases between them. Germline values: CDR1 LGHDT, CDR2 YNNKEL (reference sequence). The CDR3 length is 12 residues. In DNA, the CDR3 is TGTGCCAGCAGCCAAATAAACACTGAAGCTTTCTTT. It is translated as CASSQINTEAFF.

The sample holds many counts of this clonotype. The gene calls are TRBV3-1 and TRBJ2-1, with D unclear. Germline CDR1 is LGHDT and CDR2 is YNNKEL (reference sequence). This CDR3 region has 15 residues. Trimming stripped 0 bases from V and 6 bases from J, with 12 bases between. This CDR3 is CASSQDRVARNEQFF. The CDR3 nucleotides are TGTGCCAGCAGCCAAGATAGGGTAGCTCGCAATGAGCAGTTCTTC.

This clonotype was detected many times. V gene TRBV7-9 combines with J gene TRBJ2-3, with no clear D. This CDR3 is built from 15 residues. V was shortened by 1 base and J by 2 bases, with 10 bases between the two germline ends. CDR1 is SEHNR and CDR2 is FQNEAQ in the germline V gene (reference sequence). CDR3 amino acids: CASSLVEPDTDTQYF. For the CDR3, the DNA is TGTGCCAGCAGCTTAGTTGAGCCCGACACAGATACGCAGTATTTT.

This clonotype was seen a few times. V and J are TRBV5-1 and TRBJ2-7; TRBD1 matches 10 bases. V was pared by 0 bases and J by 0 bases, with 12 bases of the junction left unmatched. Germline CDR1 is SGHRS and CDR2 is YFSETQ. The CDR3 covers 19 residues. The CDR3 spells CASSLVSGFWDRGSYEQYF. The CDR3 nucleotides read TGCGCCAGCAGCTTGGTTTCGGGCTTCTGGGACAGGGGCTCCTACGAGCAGTACTTC.

This clonotype came up a few times. The V call is TRBV27, the J call TRBJ2-1; 14 positions agree with TRBD2. Trimming removed 4 bases from V and 8 bases from J; junction bases left unmatched: 7. The CDR3 covers 16 residues. Germline loops: CDR1 MNHEY, CDR2 SMNVEV (reference sequence). The CDR3 coding sequence is TGTGCCAGCAGTTCCCAGACTAGCGGGGGGGCCTATGAGCAGTTCTTC. Translating gives CASSSQTSGGAYEQFF.

The table lists this clonotype with many counts. The genes are TRBV30 and TRBJ1-6; 11 nucleotides agree with TRBD1. Trimming at V came to 6 bases and at J to 9 bases, leaving 7 bases not matched to a gene. Germline lookup yields CDR1 GTSNPN and CDR2 SVGIG (reference sequence). The CDR3 runs 14 residues. Here the CDR3 DNA reads TGTGCCTGCCACGGACAGGGGGCGAGTTCACCCCTCCACTTT. Translated: CACHGQGASSPLHF.

In this sample, this clonotype turned up many times. J is TRBJ2-7 and V is TRBV7-2; D is unresolved. CDR3 length: 14 amino acids. Trimming pared 1 base from V and 2 bases from J, leaving 9 bases between. Germline V gene data show CDR1 as SGHTA and CDR2 as FQGNSA. CDR3 region: CASSLDGGTYEQYF. For the CDR3, the DNA is TGTGCCAGCAGCTTAGATGGCGGCACCTACGAGCAGTACTTC.

In this sample, this clonotype turned up many times. The chain combines TRBV2 with TRBJ1-1; a weak D match, TRBD1 (6 bases). This CDR3 has 15 amino acids. Trimming cost V 6 bases and J 1 base, with 15 bases left between them. Germline loops: CDR1 SNHLY, CDR2 FYNNEI. The CDR3 coding sequence is TGTGCCAGCAGCGGGTCGGGGACAACGAACACTGAAGCTTTCTTT. The encoded protein is CASSGSGTTNTEAFF. Complete variable domain (other parts from reference TRBV2 and TRBJ1-1): EPEVTQTPSHQVTQMGQEVILRCVPISNHLYFYWYRQILGQKVEFLVSFYNNEISEKSEIFDDQFSVERPDGSNFTLKIRSTKLEDSAMYFCASSGSGTTNTEAFFGQGTRLTVV.

The chain carries TRBV6-2 or TRBV6-3 and TRBJ1-2; TRBD1 is a possible D gene (5 bases). This CDR3 contains 15 residues. The V end lost 8 bases, the J end lost 8 bases, and 24 bases lay between the germline ends. Germline CDR1 and CDR2: MNHEY and SVGEGT. CDR3 sequence reads: CASFRGAGRVQGYTF. CDR3 in DNA: TGTGCCAGCTTTAGGGGAGCAGGGAGGGTTCAAGGCTACACCTTC.

The sample holds many counts of this clonotype. This chain uses TRBV3-1 with TRBJ2-3; D gene unclear. The ends were cut back, 0 bases at V and 6 bases at J, with 4 bases in the middle. Germline V lookup: CDR1 LGHDT, CDR2 YNNKEL (reference sequence). CDR3 length: 12 residues. The CDR3 protein is CASSQDRDTQYF. Written as DNA, the CDR3 is TGTGCCAGCAGCCAAGACAGGGATACGCAGTATTTT.

This clonotype has ten or more counts. This sequence joins TRBV7-9 and TRBJ1-2, with 9 nucleotides matching TRBD1. This CDR3 is built from 17 residues. The V segment lost 4 bases and the J segment 1 base; nucleotides outside the gene matches: 10. CDR1 and CDR2 from the germline V gene are SEHNR and FQNEAQ (reference sequence). DNA of the CDR3: TGTGCCAGCAGCTCGAAGGGGGAGACAGGGGGTAACTATGGCTACACCTTC. Translated, it gives CASSSKGETGGNYGYTF.

This clonotype has just a few counts. V gene TRBV7-6 combines with J gene TRBJ2-1; D possibly corresponds to TRBD2 (5 bases). Germline V lookup: CDR1 SGHVS, CDR2 FNYEAQ. The length of the CDR3 is 14 residues. V was pared by 2 bases and J by 8 bases, with 13 bases between. This chain's CDR3 is CASSLFALGDEQFF. In DNA form, the CDR3 reads TGTGCCAGCAGCTTATTCGCCCTCGGGGATGAGCAGTTCTTC.

Details on this clonotype: This sequence may be a read error, since a much larger clone differs from it by one base. The gene calls are TRBV6-1 and TRBJ2-3; D is possibly TRBD1 (6 bases). The V and J ends lost 2 bases and 3 bases respectively, with 9 bases between them. Per germline, CDR1 MNHNS and CDR2 SASEGT. This CDR3 spans 14 amino acids. CDR3 in amino acids: CASSELGTTDTQYF. Here the CDR3 DNA reads TGTGCCAGCAGTGAATTAGGGACAACAGATACGCAGTATTTT.

The V and J genes are TRBV28 and TRBJ2-1; D is ambiguous. V gave up 2 bases and J gave up 7 bases, with 15 bases separating them. Looked up from germline, CDR1 is MDHEN and CDR2 is SYDVKM. The CDR3 is 15 residues long. The CDR3 here is CASSLATPIRNEQFF. In DNA form, the CDR3 reads TGTGCCAGCAGTTTAGCGACACCTATAAGGAATGAGCAGTTCTTC.